This T cell receptor (beta chain) was sequenced in a study of blood T cells in healthy people across ages. The V end was cut by 0 bases, the J end by 5 bases, with 10 bases between. CDR1 is MNHNY, CDR2 SVGAGI, per germline (reference sequence). This CDR3 comprises 15 residues. Using a J-beta primer mix together with a sample-barcoded 5' primer, a second PCR was run for roughly 6 to 12 cycles. TCRdb passed the 5' RACE reads through MiXCR, listing each CDR3 protein once. The table includes about a million distinct CDR3 sequences, approximately 38% detected once. This clonotype originated in a man in his late teens or twenties in good health. The genes are TRBV6-6 and TRBJ1-4, with a possible D match to TRBD1 (6 bases). Sequenced input: blood. In DNA form, the CDR3 reads TGTGCCAGCAGTTACTCAGGGGGAGTAAATGAAAAACTGTTTTTT. Translating it yields CASSYSGGVNEKLFF.